This note documents a single T cell receptor (beta chain) sequence. What it binds is unknown. The record originates from a study of response to subunit inactivated influenza vaccine. Study-wide results and limits: New T cells are recruited in small numbers by each seasonal influenza vaccination, according to the authors' suggestion.

TCRdb reprocessed the RT-PCR reads with MiXCR, giving one entry per CDR3 protein. The sample lists about 620,000 distinct CDR3 sequences; roughly 10% were seen once. CDR1 and CDR2 (germline): ENHRY, SYGVKD. V was shortened by 5 bases and J by 5 bases, with 10 bases between the two germline ends. The length of the CDR3 is 13 residues. The starting material was PBMCs from blood, obtained on the day of vaccination. V and J are TRBV10-3 and TRBJ1-5; no clear D gene. This TCR derives from a man aged 50 to 59 who received an inactivated influenza vaccine. CDR3 sequence reads: CAISPTDDQPQHF. CDR3 nucleotide sequence: TGTGCCATCAGTCCAACGGACGATCAGCCCCAGCATTTT.